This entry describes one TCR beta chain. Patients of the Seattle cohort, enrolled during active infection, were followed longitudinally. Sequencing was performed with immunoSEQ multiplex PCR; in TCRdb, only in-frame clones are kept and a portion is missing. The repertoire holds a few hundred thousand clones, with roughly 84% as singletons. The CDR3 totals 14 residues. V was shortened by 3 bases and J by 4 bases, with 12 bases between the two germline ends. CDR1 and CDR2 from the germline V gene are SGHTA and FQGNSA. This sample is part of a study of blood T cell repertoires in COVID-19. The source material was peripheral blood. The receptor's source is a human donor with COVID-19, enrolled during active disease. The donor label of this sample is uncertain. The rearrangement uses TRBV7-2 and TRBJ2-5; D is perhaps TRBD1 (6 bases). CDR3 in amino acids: CASSFATGGETQYF. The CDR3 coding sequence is TGTGCCAGCAGCTTCGCGACAGGCGGAGAGACCCAGTACTTC.